This TCR beta chain was recorded in a study of CD8+ T cells in alopecia areata. The CDR3 spans 15 residues. V was pared by 2 bases and J by 2 bases, with 3 bases of the junction left unmatched. From germline, CDR1 is MNHEY and CDR2 SMNVEV (reference sequence). Treatment here: oral pan-JAK inhibitor, 5-10 mg twice daily. Extracted RNA was reverse transcribed into cDNA, the sequencing template. TCRdb's copy holds only in-frame clones and misses some; the assay was immunoSEQ multiplex PCR. The sample carries 110,000 or so clones, 56% recorded once. This chain uses TRBV27 with TRBJ1-1; 9 bases fit TRBD1. This TCR was recovered from a human donor with alopecia areata. The source material was CD4+ T cells sorted from blood, sampled at week 24, from a patient treated with tofacitinib. The CDR3 sequence: CASSLRDRANTEAFF. CDR3 coding DNA: TGTGCCAGCAGTTTAAGGGACAGGGCAAACACTGAAGCTTTCTTT.